This TCR beta chain was observed in a study of cytomegalovirus exposure and HLA in healthy donors. Study-level findings and limits: A later analysis linked a missense DCLRE1C variant to TCR beta V- and J-gene trimming.

The CDR3 has 14 residues. V shed 5 bases and J shed 8 bases, with 15 bases lying between them. Per the germline V gene, CDR1 is SGHNT and CDR2 is YENEEA. Comments on this clone: Antigen unknown.

Primers included in the PCR were 60 Vbeta and 13 Jbeta primers. Repertoires were generated with immunoSEQ multiplex PCR, while TCRdb's copy carries only in-frame clones and drops some. The table has about 82,000 clones, 74% seen once. The source material was PBMCs. The chain combines TRBV11-3 with TRBJ1-4, with D maybe TRBD1 (5 bases). The source is a man aged 40-49 years in good health and CMV-seropositive. CDR3 coding DNA: TGTGCCAGCAGCAAAGGAGGGGACTCAGAAAAACTGTTTTTT. It specifies CASSKGGDSEKLFF.